Following are 29 T cell receptor beta chains from one sample sequenced in a study of Graves' ophthalmopathy and Graves' hyperthyroidism. As the template, RNA transcripts were used to amplify TCR beta CDR3 regions. Second-round multiplex PCR came after a first-round RT-PCR that employed HTBI primers. One entry per CDR3 protein, called by TCRdb with MiXCR from the multiplex PCR reads. There are 150,000 to 200,000 distinct CDR3 sequences in the sample; about two fifths occur only once, and approximately 9% lies in the top ten. Sequencing used peripheral blood. The receptors shown here come from a man between 25 and 39 years old with Graves' ophthalmopathy.

This clonotype has a count of ten or more. This rearrangement joins TRBV29-1 to TRBJ1-5; D gene uncertain. CDR3 length equals 13 residues. Germline values: CDR1 SQVTM, CDR2 ANQGSEA. Trimming stripped 6 bases from V and 4 bases from J, with 13 bases between. This CDR3 is CSVQSSGNQPQHF. DNA of the CDR3: TGCAGCGTACAAAGCTCGGGAAATCAGCCCCAGCATTTT.

This clonotype was observed at least ten times. V gene TRBV29-1 combines with J gene TRBJ2-7; D ambiguous. V lost 0 bases and J 2 bases, leaving 14 bases between the germline ends. Germline V gene sequence: CDR1 SQVTM, CDR2 ANQGSEA. The CDR3 is 15 amino acids. CDR3 nucleotide sequence: TGCAGCGTTGAAGATGGTACGAGAGGAACCTACGAGCAGTACTTC. Amino acid sequence: CSVEDGTRGTYEQYF.

This clonotype occurred many times. The rearrangement joins TRBV12-3 or TRBV12-4 to TRBJ2-2; D is ambiguous. CDR3 length equals 15 residues. V was cut by 4 bases and J by 0 bases, with 9 bases left in between. Here the CDR3 DNA reads TGTGCCAGCAGTTCCCAACTGACGAACACCGGGGAGCTGTTTTTT. Protein product: CASSSQLTNTGELFF.

Here the CDR3 reads CASRWTDEAFF. The CDR3 DNA reads as TGTGCCAGCAGATGGACGGATGAAGCTTTCTTT. The chain is built from TRBV12-3 or TRBV12-4 and TRBJ1-1; D gene ambiguous. This CDR3 has 11 residues. The V end was cut by 6 bases, the J end by 7 bases, with 9 bases between.

The V call is TRBV12-3 or TRBV12-4, the J call TRBJ2-4, with TRBD1 identical over 8 bases. With V trimmed by 5 bases and J by 7 bases, 7 bases remained unmatched. This CDR3 region has 14 residues. The CDR3 here is CASSHLDRVNIQYF. CDR3 sequence (DNA): TGTGCCAGCAGTCACCTGGACAGGGTGAACATTCAGTACTTC.

This clonotype showed up many times. The V and J genes are TRBV15 and TRBJ2-7; 8 bases line up with TRBD1. CDR3 length: 15 residues. Trimming took 1 base from V and 9 from J; bases not matched to a gene: 11. The germline CDR1 and CDR2 sequences are LNHNV and YYDKDF (reference sequence). CDR3 nucleotides: TGTGCCACCAGCAGAGCTATAGGACAGGGTTATGGGCAGTACTTC. This sequence encodes CATSRAIGQGYGQYF. The full variable domain, completed using reference TRBV15 and TRBJ2-7, is DAMVIQNPRYQVTQFGKPVTLSCSQTLNHNVMYWYQQKSSQAPKLLFHYYDKDFNNEADTPDNFQSRRPNTSFCFLDIRSPGLGDTAMYLCATSRAIGQGYGQYFGPGTRLTVT.

This clonotype was seen ten or more times. The chain uses TRBV6-2 or TRBV6-3 and TRBJ2-4; D may be TRBD2 (6 bases). CDR1 is MNHEY, CDR2 SVGEGT, per germline. The CDR3 covers 16 residues. Trimming left V 3 bases short and J 0 bases short, with 12 bases between. DNA for the CDR3: TGTGCCAGCAGTTATATGGGAGGCCAAGCCAAAAACATTCAGTACTTC. Translation gives CASSYMGGQAKNIQYF.

This clonotype was seen ten or more times. The chain combines TRBV2 with TRBJ1-5; D is unresolved. Trimming removed 11 bases from V and 11 bases from J, with 10 bases in between. Germline V gives CDR1 SNHLY, CDR2 FYNNEI. The CDR3 extends over 9 amino acids. CDR3 sequence (DNA): TGTGCCGGTCCCGGGTCCCAGCATTTT. Amino acids: CAGPGSQHF.

This clonotype has a single count. The chain joins TRBV18 to TRBJ2-7, with 7 bases lining up with TRBD2. The V and J ends lost 5 bases and 1 base, in that order; junction bases with no gene match: 5. Germline assignment: CDR1 KGHSH and CDR2 LQKENI. This CDR3 contains 14 residues. The CDR3 spells CASSAGVGSYEQYF. CDR3 sequence (DNA): TGTGCCAGCTCAGCGGGGGTCGGTTCCTACGAGCAGTACTTC.

Only a few counts were recorded for this clonotype. V usage is TRBV10-1 and J usage is TRBJ2-5; 7 bases are shared with TRBD1. Germline values: CDR1 WNHNN, CDR2 SYGVQD (reference sequence). Trimming at V came to 7 bases and at J to 3 bases, leaving 5 bases not matched to a gene. CDR3 length: 13 residues. The CDR3 DNA reads as TGCGCCAGCATCGTCGACAGGGAAGAGACCCAGTACTTC. It is translated as CASIVDREETQYF.

This clonotype was counted ten times or more. This chain connects TRBV12-3 or TRBV12-4 to TRBJ1-1; D is uncertain. The CDR3 is 12 residues long. Trimming shortened V by 5 bases and J by 7 bases, and 11 bases separated the two germline ends. This CDR3 is CASSPGTIEAFF. The CDR3 coding sequence is TGTGCCAGCAGTCCGGGAACCATTGAAGCTTTCTTT.

In this sample, this clonotype turned up many times. V usage is TRBV7-8 and J usage is TRBJ2-7, with no clear D. In germline, CDR1 is SGHVS, CDR2 FQNEAQ. CDR3 length: 14 residues. Trimming cost V 1 base and J 4 bases, with 11 bases left between them. The CDR3 region is CASSLEAATYEQYF. CDR3 nucleotide sequence: TGTGCCAGCAGCTTAGAGGCAGCCACTTACGAGCAGTACTTC.

There are many counts of this clonotype. The chain uses TRBV28 and TRBJ2-5, with 9 bases fitting TRBD1. The CDR3 runs 17 residues. From germline, CDR1 is MDHEN and CDR2 SYDVKM. V was clipped by 4 bases and J by 3 bases; unmatched bases: 12. The CDR3 bases are TGTGCCAGCAGTTCTCCTACGTACCGGGACAGGGAAGAGACCCAGTACTTC. Its protein is CASSSPTYRDREETQYF. Full variable domain (rest looked up from reference TRBV28 and TRBJ2-5): DVKVTQSSRYLVKRTGEKVFLECVQDMDHENMFWYRQDPGLGLRLIYFSYDVKMKEKGDIPEGYSVSREKKERFSLILESASTNQTSMYLCASSSPTYRDREETQYFGPGTRLLVL.

This rearrangement joins TRBV6-2 or TRBV6-3 to TRBJ2-2; 10 bases match TRBD2. The CDR3 runs to 16 residues. Germline lookup yields CDR1 MNHEY and CDR2 SVGEGT. The V gene end was trimmed by 6 bases and the J gene end by 8 bases; junction bases not matched to a gene: 12. This CDR3 reads CASSPFLAGAAGELFF. CDR3 DNA sequence: TGTGCCAGCAGCCCCTTCCTAGCGGGAGCGGCGGGGGAGCTGTTTTTT.

The table lists this clonotype with a count of one. J is TRBJ2-7 and V is TRBV12-3 or TRBV12-4; TRBD2 aligns across 13 bases. The junction had 4 bases not matched to a gene; V was cut back by 0 bases and J by 2 bases. The CDR3 loop spans 17 amino acids. DNA of the CDR3: TGTGCCAGCAGTTTAGCGCAAACTAGCGGGAGGGCCTACGAGCAGTACTTC. Protein sequence: CASSLAQTSGRAYEQYF.

At least ten counts were recorded for this clonotype. This chain connects TRBV5-4 to TRBJ2-7; D is possibly TRBD1 or TRBD2 (5 bases each). Trimming cost V 1 base and J 7 bases, with 18 bases left between them. The CDR3 loop spans 15 amino acids. Germline V CDR1 and CDR2: SGHNT, YYREEE (reference sequence). CDR3 residues: CASSLWGGGMGEQYF. CDR3 sequence (DNA): TGTGCCAGCAGCTTGTGGGGTGGGGGTATGGGGGAGCAGTACTTC.

The table lists this clonotype with many counts. The rearrangement uses TRBV7-2 and TRBJ2-7; 7 bases align to TRBD1. Germline lookup yields CDR1 SGHTA and CDR2 FQGNSA. With 5 bases clipped from V and 3 bases from J, the junction kept 10 bases outside the gene matches. The CDR3 totals 15 residues. The DNA for the CDR3 is TGTGCCAGCAGCGTATCCCTAGACAGGGACTACGAGCAGTACTTC. Translation: CASSVSLDRDYEQYF.

This chain uses TRBV28 with TRBJ2-5; the match to TRBD2 covers 9 bases. The junction had 8 bases not matched to a gene; V was cut back by 4 bases and J by 5 bases. The germline V gene has CDR1 MDHEN and CDR2 SYDVKM. This CDR3 is 15 amino acids long. The CDR3 loop reads CASSSLAGERETQYF. As DNA, the CDR3 is TGTGCCAGCAGTTCGTTAGCGGGAGAAAGGGAGACCCAGTACTTC. Filled out from reference TRBV28 and TRBJ2-5, the complete variable domain reads DVKVTQSSRYLVKRTGEKVFLECVQDMDHENMFWYRQDPGLGLRLIYFSYDVKMKEKGDIPEGYSVSREKKERFSLILESASTNQTSMYLCASSSLAGERETQYFGPGTRLLVL.

This clonotype showed up many times. The chain recombines TRBV6-2 or TRBV6-3 with TRBJ2-7, with 11 positions matching TRBD2. This CDR3 is built from 15 residues. Germline V gene lookup returns CDR1 MNHEY and CDR2 SVGEGT. V shed 6 bases and J 4 bases; nucleotides not matched to a gene: 8. CDR3 DNA sequence: TGTGCCAGCAGCGGCACTAGCGGGAGTTATTACGAGCAGTACTTC. It specifies CASSGTSGSYYEQYF.

The CDR3 region has the DNA TGTGCCAGCGAGGATCCTAACTACTCTGGCTACACCTTC. It encodes CASEDPNYSGYTF. The chain is built from TRBV6-2 or TRBV6-3 and TRBJ1-2, with D hard to call. V lost 8 bases and J 7 bases, leaving 17 bases between the germline ends. Germline V lookup: CDR1 MNHEY, CDR2 SVGEGT. This CDR3 is built from 13 residues.

This clonotype was seen ten or more times. The genes are TRBV19 and TRBJ1-1; weak D call: TRBD1 (5 bases). The CDR3 is 14 amino acids. The V gene lost 7 bases and the J gene lost 0 bases, with 12 bases spanning the gap. CDR1 and CDR2 from the germline V gene are LNHDA and SQIVND (reference sequence). The CDR3 sequence: CASNKGRMNTEAFF. The CDR3 region has the DNA TGTGCCAGTAACAAGGGACGGATGAACACTGAAGCTTTCTTT. The full variable domain, completed using reference TRBV19 and TRBJ1-1, is DGGITQSPKYLFRKEGQNVTLSCEQNLNHDAMYWYRQDPGQGLRLIYYSQIVNDFQKGDIAEGYSVSREKKESFPLTVTSAQKNPTAFYLCASNKGRMNTEAFFGQGTRLTVV.

There are many counts of this clonotype. The chain joins TRBV12-3 or TRBV12-4 to TRBJ1-1; D is uncertain. The CDR3 has 17 amino acids. Trimming cost V 3 bases and J 7 bases, with 24 bases left between them. The CDR3 bases are TGTGCCAGCAGTTTTGGTCTCGCCGGCGGATGGGTTAATGAAGCTTTCTTT. Residues: CASSFGLAGGWVNEAFF.

This clonotype was counted ten times or more. The rearrangement uses TRBV27 and TRBJ1-2, with 7 bases identical to TRBD1. CDR3 length equals 15 residues. Germline CDR1 and CDR2: MNHEY and SMNVEV (reference sequence). Trimming took 5 bases from V and 8 from J; bases not matched to a gene: 14. The DNA of the CDR3 is TGTGCCAGCAGTCATTACCGGGACAGCCTCTTAGGCTACACCTTC. This sequence encodes CASSHYRDSLLGYTF.

This clonotype has a count of ten or more. This rearrangement joins TRBV4-1 to TRBJ2-7, with 8 bases fitting TRBD1. The V segment lost 4 bases and the J segment 3 bases; nucleotides outside the gene matches: 5. Looked up from germline, CDR1 is MGHRA and CDR2 is YSYEKL. The CDR3 length is 14 residues. Here the CDR3 reads CASSPRDRSYEQYF. Here the CDR3 DNA reads TGCGCCAGCAGCCCCCGGGACAGGAGCTACGAGCAGTACTTC.

This chain connects TRBV5-5 to TRBJ2-7; 9 positions match TRBD2. The germline V gene encodes CDR1 SGHKS and CDR2 YYEKEE (reference sequence). The V and J ends lost 1 base and 0 bases, in that order; junction bases with no gene match: 2. This CDR3 region has 15 residues. The CDR3 nucleotides are TGTGCCAGCAGCTTGATGACTAGCGGCTCCTACGAGCAGTACTTC. Translation gives CASSLMTSGSYEQYF.

This clonotype occurred many times. CDR3 protein: CASSGGTSGSYEQYF. The CDR3 DNA is TGTGCCAGCTCAGGGGGGACTAGCGGCTCCTACGAGCAGTACTTC. V gene TRBV18 combines with J gene TRBJ2-7, with 11 bases fitting TRBD2. This CDR3 spans 15 amino acids. Looked up from germline, CDR1 is KGHSH and CDR2 is LQKENI. The V segment lost 5 bases and the J segment 0 bases; nucleotides outside the gene matches: 3.

This clonotype has ten or more counts. The chain couples TRBV7-2 to TRBJ2-7, with D possibly called TRBD1 or TRBD2 (5 bases each). The CDR3 runs to 15 residues. The V and J ends lost 5 bases and 1 base respectively, with 15 bases between them. Germline CDR1 reads SGHTA; CDR2 reads FQGNSA. For the CDR3, the DNA is TGTGCCAGCAGCCCAACCGGGGCTCGATCCTACGAGCAGTACTTC. Its protein product is CASSPTGARSYEQYF.

This clonotype was recorded many times. The chain links TRBV29-1 to TRBJ1-1; 7 bases fit TRBD1. V shed 3 bases and J 1 base; nucleotides not matched to a gene: 2. The germline CDR1 and CDR2 sequences are SQVTM and ANQGSEA. The CDR3 has 13 amino acids. DNA of the CDR3: TGCAGCGTTGAGGGACAGACGAACACTGAAGCTTTCTTT. This encodes CSVEGQTNTEAFF.

The rearrangement links TRBV12-3 or TRBV12-4 to TRBJ2-5; D gene ambiguous. V lost 6 bases, J lost 5 bases, and 10 bases lay in between. This CDR3 spans 12 amino acids. The CDR3 sequence is CASSRLEETQYF. The CDR3 DNA follows: TGTGCCAGCAGCCGACTTGAGGAGACCCAGTACTTC.